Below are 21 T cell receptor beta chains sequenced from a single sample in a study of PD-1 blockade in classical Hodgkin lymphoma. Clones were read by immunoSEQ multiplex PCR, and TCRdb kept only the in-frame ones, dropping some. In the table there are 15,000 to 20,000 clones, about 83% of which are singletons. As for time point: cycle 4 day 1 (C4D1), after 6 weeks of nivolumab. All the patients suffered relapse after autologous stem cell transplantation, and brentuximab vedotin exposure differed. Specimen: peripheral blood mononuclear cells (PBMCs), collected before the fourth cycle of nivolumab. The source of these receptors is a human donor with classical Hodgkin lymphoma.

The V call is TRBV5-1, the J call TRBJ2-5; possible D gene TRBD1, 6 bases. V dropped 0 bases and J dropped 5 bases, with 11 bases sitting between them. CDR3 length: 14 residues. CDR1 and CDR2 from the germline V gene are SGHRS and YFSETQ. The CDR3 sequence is CASSLERTVETQYF. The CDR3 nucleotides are TGCGCCAGCAGCTTGGAGAGGACAGTGGAGACCCAGTACTTC.

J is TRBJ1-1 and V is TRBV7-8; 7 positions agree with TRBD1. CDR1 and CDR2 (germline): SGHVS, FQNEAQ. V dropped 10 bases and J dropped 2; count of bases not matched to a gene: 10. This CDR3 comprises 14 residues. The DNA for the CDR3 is TGTGCCACCACGATAGACAGGGTCAACACTGAAGCTTTCTTT. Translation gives CATTIDRVNTEAFF.

CDR3 DNA sequence: TGCGCCAGCAGCTTGGGGACTAGCGGGGGCACCCAAGAGACCCAGTACTTC. Amino acid sequence: CASSLGTSGGTQETQYF. The rearrangement joins TRBV5-1 to TRBJ2-5, with TRBD2 matching over 13 bases. The CDR3 contains 17 residues. Trimming cost V 0 bases and J 1 base; bases outside gene matches: 3. Germline assignment: CDR1 SGHRS and CDR2 YFSETQ.

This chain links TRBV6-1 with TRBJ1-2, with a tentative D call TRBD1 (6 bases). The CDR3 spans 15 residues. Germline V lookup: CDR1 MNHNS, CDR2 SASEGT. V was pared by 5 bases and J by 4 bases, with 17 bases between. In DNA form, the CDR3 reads TGTGCCAGCAGTACCCCAGGGGTCAAATCCTATGGCTACACCTTC. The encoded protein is CASSTPGVKSYGYTF.

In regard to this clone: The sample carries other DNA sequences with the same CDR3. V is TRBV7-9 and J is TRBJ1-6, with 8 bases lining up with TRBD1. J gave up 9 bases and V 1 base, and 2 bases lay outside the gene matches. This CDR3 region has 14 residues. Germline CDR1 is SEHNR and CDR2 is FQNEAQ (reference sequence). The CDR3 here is CASSLDRGSSPLHF. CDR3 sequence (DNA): TGTGCCAGCAGCTTAGACAGGGGGTCTTCACCCCTCCACTTT.

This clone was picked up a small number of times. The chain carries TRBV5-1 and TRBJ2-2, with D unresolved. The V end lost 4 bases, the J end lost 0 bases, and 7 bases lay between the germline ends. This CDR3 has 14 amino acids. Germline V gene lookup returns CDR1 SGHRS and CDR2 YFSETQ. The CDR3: CASSQEPNTGELFF. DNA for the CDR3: TGCGCCAGCAGCCAGGAACCGAACACCGGGGAGCTGTTTTTT.

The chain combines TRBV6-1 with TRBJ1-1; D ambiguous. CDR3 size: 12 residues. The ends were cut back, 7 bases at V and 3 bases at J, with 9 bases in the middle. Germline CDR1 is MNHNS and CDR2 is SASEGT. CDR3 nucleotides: TGTGCCAGCAACCCCGGGGACACTGAAGCTTTCTTT. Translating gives CASNPGDTEAFF.

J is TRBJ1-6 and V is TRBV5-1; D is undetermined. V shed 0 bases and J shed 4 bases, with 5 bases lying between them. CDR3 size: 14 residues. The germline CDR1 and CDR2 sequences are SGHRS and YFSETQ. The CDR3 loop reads CASSLGSYNSPLHF. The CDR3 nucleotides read TGCGCCAGCAGCTTGGGAAGTTATAATTCACCCCTCCACTTT.

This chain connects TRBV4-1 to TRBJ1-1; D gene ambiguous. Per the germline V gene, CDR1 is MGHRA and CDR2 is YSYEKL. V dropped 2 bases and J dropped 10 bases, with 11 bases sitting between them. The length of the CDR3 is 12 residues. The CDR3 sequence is CASSQPLGVAFF. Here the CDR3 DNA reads TGCGCCAGCAGCCAACCCCTTGGGGTAGCTTTCTTT.

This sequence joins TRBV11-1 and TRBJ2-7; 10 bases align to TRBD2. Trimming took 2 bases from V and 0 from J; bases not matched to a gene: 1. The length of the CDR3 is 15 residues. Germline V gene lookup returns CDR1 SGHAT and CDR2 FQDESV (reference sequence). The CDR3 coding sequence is TGTGCCAGCAGCTTAACTAGCGGGGACTCCTACGAGCAGTACTTC. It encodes CASSLTSGDSYEQYF.

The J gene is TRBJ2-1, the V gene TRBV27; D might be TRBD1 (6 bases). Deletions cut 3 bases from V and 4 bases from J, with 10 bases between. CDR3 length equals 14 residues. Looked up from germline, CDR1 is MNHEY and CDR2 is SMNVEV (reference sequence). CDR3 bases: TGTGCCAGCAGTTTGGGGACACCTTACAATGAGCAGTTCTTC. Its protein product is CASSLGTPYNEQFF.

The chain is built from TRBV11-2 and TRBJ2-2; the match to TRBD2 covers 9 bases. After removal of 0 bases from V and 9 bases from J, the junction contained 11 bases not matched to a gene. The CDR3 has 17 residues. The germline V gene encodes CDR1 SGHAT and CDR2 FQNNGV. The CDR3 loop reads CASSLDLKRGAPRELFF. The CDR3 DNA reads TGTGCCAGCAGCTTAGATCTCAAGCGGGGGGCTCCCCGGGAGCTGTTTTTT. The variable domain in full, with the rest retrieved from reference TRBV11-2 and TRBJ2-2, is EAGVAQSPRYKIIEKRQSVAFWCNPISGHATLYWYQQILGQGPKLLIQFQNNGVVDDSQLPKDRFSAERLKGVDSTLKIQPAKLEDSAVYLCASSLDLKRGAPRELFFGEGSRLTVL.

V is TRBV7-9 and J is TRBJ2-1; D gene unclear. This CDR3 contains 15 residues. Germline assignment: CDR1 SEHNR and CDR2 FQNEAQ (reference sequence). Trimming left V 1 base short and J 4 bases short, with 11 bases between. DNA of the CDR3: TGTGCCAGCAGCTTAGAAGGCAGCCAATACAATGAGCAGTTCTTC. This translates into CASSLEGSQYNEQFF.

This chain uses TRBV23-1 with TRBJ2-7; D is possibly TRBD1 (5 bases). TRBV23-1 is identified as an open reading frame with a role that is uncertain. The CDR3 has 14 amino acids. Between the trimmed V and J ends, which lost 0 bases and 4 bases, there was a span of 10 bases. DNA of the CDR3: TGCGCCAGCAGTCAATCGTATCAGGGTTACGAGCAGTACTTC. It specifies CASSQSYQGYEQYF.

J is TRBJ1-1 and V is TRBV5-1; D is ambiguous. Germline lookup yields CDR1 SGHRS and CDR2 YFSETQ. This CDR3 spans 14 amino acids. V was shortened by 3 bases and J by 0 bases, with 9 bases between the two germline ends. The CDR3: CASSSVDMNTEAFF. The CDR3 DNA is TGCGCCAGCAGCTCGGTAGACATGAACACTGAAGCTTTCTTT. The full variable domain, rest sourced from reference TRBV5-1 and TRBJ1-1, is KAGVTQTPRYLIKTRGQQVTLSCSPISGHRSVSWYQQTPGQGLQFLFEYFSETQRNKGNFPGRFSGRQFSNSRSEMNVSTLELGDSALYLCASSSVDMNTEAFFGQGTRLTVV.

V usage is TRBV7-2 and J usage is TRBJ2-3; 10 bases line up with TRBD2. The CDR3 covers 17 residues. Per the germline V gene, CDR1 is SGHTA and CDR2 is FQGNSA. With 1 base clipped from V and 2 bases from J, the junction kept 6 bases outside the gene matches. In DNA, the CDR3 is TGTGCCAGCAGCTTAGGGCAGAGCGGGGGGGCCACAGATACGCAGTATTTT. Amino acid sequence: CASSLGQSGGATDTQYF.

CDR3 sequence: CASSPTGTPDTQYF. The CDR3 coding sequence is TGTGCCAGCAGCCCAACGGGGACACCAGATACGCAGTATTTT. V usage is TRBV7-2 and J usage is TRBJ2-3; D perhaps matches TRBD1 (6 bases). Trimming stripped 5 bases from V and 4 bases from J, with 13 bases between. The CDR3 consists of 14 residues. CDR1 and CDR2 (germline): SGHTA, FQGNSA.

The CDR3 sequence: CASSLGGLAYNEQFF. CDR3 nucleotide sequence: TGCGCCAGCAGCTTGGGAGGTTTGGCCTACAATGAGCAGTTCTTC. J is TRBJ2-1 and V is TRBV5-1; D gene uncertain. Germline CDR1 SGHRS, CDR2 YFSETQ. V lost 0 bases and J lost 2, with 9 bases in between. The length of the CDR3 is 15 residues.

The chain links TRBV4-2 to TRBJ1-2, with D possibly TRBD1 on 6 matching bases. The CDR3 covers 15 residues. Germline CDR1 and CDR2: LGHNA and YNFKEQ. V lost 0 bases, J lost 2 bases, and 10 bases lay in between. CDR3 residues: CASSQDRGTNYGYTF. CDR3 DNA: TGTGCCAGCAGCCAAGATCGGGGGACAAACTATGGCTACACCTTC.

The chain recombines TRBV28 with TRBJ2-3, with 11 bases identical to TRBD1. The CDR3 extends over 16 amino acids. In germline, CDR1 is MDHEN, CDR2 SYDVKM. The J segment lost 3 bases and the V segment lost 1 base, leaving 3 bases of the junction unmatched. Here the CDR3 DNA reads TGTGCCAGCAGTTTATTAGGACAGGGGGCAACAGATACGCAGTATTTT. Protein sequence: CASSLLGQGATDTQYF.

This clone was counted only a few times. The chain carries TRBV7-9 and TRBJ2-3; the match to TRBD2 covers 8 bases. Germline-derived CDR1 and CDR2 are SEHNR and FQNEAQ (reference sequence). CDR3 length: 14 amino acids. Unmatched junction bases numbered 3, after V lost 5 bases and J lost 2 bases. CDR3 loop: CASSPAGATDTQYF. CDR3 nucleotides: TGTGCCAGCAGCCCAGCGGGGGCCACAGATACGCAGTATTTT.